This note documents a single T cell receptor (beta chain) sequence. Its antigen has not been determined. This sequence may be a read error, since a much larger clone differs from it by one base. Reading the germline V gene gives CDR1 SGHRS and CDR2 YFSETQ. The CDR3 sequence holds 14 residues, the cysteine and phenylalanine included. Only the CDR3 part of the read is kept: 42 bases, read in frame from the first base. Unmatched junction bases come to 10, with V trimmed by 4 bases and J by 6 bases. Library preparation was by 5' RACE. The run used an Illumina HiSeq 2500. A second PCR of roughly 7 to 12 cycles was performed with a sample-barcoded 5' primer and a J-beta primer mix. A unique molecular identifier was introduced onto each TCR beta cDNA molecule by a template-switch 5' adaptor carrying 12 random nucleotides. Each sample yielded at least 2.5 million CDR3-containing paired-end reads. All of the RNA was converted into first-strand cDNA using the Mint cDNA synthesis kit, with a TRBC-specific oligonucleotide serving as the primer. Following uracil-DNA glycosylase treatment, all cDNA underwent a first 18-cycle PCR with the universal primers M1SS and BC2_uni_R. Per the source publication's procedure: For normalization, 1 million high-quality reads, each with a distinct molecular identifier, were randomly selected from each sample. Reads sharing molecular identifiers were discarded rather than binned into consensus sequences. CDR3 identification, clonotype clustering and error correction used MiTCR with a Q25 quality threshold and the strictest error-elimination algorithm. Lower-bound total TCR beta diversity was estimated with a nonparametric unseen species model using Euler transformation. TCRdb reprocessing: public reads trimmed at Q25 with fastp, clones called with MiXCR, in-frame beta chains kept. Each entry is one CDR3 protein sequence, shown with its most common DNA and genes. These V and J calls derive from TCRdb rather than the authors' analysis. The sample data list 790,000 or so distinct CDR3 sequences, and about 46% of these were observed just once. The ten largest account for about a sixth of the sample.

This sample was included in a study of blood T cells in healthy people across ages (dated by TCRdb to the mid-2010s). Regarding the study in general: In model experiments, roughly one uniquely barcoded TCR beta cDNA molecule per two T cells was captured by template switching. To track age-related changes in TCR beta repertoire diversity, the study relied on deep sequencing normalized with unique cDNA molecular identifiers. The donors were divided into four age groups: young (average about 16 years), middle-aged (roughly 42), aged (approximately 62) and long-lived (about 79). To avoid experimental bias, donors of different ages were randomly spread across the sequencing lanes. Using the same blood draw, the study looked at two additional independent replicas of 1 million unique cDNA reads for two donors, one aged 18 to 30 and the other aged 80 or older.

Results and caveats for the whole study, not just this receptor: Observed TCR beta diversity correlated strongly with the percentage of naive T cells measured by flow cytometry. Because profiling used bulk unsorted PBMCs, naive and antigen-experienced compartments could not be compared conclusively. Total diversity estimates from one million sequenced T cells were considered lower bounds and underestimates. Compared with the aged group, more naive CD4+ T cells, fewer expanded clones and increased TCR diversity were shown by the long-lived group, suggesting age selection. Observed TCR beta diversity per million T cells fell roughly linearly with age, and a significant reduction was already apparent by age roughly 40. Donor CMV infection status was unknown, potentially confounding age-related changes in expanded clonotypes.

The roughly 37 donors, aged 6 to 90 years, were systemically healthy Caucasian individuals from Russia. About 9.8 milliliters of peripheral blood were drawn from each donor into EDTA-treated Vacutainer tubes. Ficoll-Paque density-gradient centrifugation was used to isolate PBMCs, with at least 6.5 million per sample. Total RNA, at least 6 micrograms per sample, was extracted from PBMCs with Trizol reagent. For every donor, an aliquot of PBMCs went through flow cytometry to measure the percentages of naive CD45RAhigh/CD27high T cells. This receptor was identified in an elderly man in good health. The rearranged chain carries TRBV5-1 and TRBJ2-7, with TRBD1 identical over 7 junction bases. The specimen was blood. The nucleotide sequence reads TGCGCCAGCAGCGTGGACAGGAGAGGAGGCGAGCAGTACTTC. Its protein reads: CASSVDRRGGEQYF.